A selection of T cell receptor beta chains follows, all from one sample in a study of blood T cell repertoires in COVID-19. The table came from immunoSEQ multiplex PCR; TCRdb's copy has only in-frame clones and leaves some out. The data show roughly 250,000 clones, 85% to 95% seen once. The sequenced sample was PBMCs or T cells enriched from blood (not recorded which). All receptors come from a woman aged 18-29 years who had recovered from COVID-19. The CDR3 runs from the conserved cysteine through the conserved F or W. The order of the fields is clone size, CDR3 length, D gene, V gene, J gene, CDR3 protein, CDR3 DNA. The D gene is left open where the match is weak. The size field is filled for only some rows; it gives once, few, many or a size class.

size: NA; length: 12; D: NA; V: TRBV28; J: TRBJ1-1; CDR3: CASSLGRAEAFF; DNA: TGTGCCAGCAGTTTGGGGCGAGCGGAAGCTTTCTTT
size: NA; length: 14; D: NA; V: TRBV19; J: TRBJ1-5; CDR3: CASRQPNSNQPQHF; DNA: TGTGCCAGTAGACAGCCGAATAGCAATCAGCCCCAGCATTTT
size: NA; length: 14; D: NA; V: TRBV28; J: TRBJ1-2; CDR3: CASRSVGETDGYTF; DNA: TGTGCCAGCAGATCCGTTGGGGAGACGGATGGCTACACCTTC
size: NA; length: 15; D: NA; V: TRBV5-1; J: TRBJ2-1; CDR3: CASSPRDSSYNEQFF; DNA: TGCGCCAGCAGCCCCAGGGACTCTTCCTACAATGAGCAGTTCTTC
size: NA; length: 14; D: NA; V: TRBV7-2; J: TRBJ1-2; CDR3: CASRPAPGNYGYTF; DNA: TGTGCCAGCAGACCCGCCCCCGGTAACTATGGCTACACCTTC
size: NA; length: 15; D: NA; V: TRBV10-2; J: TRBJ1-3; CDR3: CASSLRGGSGNTIYF; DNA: TGCGCCAGCAGTCTCAGGGGCGGCTCTGGAAACACCATATATTTT
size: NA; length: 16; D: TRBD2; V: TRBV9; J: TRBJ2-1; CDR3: CASSVNSGSSYNEQFF; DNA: TGTGCCAGCAGCGTGAATAGCGGGAGCTCCTACAATGAGCAGTTCTTC
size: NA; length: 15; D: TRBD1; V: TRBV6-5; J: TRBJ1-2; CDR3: CASSPTGGRVYGYTF; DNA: TGTGCCAGCAGTCCGACAGGGGGCAGGGTCTATGGCTACACCTTC
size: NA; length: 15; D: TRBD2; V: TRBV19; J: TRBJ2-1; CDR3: CASCRTSGSSNEQFF; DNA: TGTGCCAGTTGCCGTACTAGCGGGAGTAGCAATGAGCAGTTCTTC
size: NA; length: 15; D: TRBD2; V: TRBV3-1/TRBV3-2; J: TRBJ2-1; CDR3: CASSQYLAGVNEQFF; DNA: TGTGCCAGCAGCCAATATCTAGCGGGGGTCAATGAGCAGTTCTTC
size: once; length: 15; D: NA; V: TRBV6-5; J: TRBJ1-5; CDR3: CASRSGYLENQPQHF; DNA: TGTGCCAGCAGATCGGGATACCTGGAAAATCAGCCCCAGCATTTT
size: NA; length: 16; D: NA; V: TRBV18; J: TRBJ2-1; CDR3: CASSLQSGVNYNEQFF; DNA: TGTGCCAGCTCACTCCAGTCGGGAGTAAACTACAATGAGCAGTTCTTC
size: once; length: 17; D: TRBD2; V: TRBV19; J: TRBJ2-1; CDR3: CASSTPRTGLEVDEQFF; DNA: TGTGCCAGTAGTACCCCACGGACGGGACTAGAAGTGGATGAGCAGTTCTTC
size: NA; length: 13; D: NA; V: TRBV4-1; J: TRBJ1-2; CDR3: CASSHQEAIGYTF; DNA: TGCGCCAGCAGCCACCAGGAGGCGATAGGCTACACCTTC
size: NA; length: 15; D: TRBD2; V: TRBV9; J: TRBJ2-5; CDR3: CASSVAGTTPETQYF; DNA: TGTGCCAGCAGCGTGGCCGGGACTACACCAGAGACCCAGTACTTC
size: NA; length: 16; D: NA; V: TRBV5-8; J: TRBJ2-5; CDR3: CASSFMTVTSQETQYF; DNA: TGTGCCAGCAGCTTCATGACAGTAACCTCACAAGAGACCCAGTACTTC
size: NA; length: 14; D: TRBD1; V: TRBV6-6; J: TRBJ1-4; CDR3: CASRHGQGGEKLFF; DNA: TGTGCCAGCAGACACGGACAGGGAGGGGAAAAACTGTTTTTT
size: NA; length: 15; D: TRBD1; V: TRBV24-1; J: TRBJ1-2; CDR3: CATSDPGQGPYGYTF; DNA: TGTGCCACCAGTGATCCGGGACAGGGACCATATGGCTACACCTTC
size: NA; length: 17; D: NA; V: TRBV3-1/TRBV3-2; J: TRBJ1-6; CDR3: CASSPLPNAGNNSPLHF; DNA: TGTGCCAGCAGCCCACTACCTAATGCGGGTAATAATTCACCCCTCCACTTT
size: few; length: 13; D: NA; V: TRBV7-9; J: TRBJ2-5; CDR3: CASSLGAKETQYF; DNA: TGTGCCAGCAGCTTAGGGGCGAAGGAGACCCAGTACTTC